These 13 T cell receptor beta chains were all obtained from the same sample, sequenced in a study of identical twins. One entry per CDR3 protein, called by TCRdb with MiXCR from the 5' RACE reads. The table shows fewer than 900,000 distinct CDR3 sequences, with 15% to 20% occurring only once. These same data were also listed under a study on T cells expressing NK-cell markers.

Sequencing input: PBMCs. The receptors originated from a woman aged 18-30 years in good health.

This clonotype has more than one count but fewer than ten. The chain carries TRBV10-3 and TRBJ1-1; the D gene is possibly TRBD1 (6 bases). CDR3 length equals 13 residues. Germline CDR1 ENHRY, CDR2 SYGVKD. Deletions cut 3 bases from V and 8 bases from J, with 13 bases between. CDR3 region: CAISEPGQREAFF. In DNA, the CDR3 is TGTGCCATCAGTGAACCGGGACAACGCGAAGCTTTCTTT.

The rearrangement uses TRBV7-3 and TRBJ2-1; D may be TRBD2 (6 bases). This CDR3 region has 15 residues. V shed 3 bases and J shed 4 bases, with 13 bases lying between them. Per germline, CDR1 SGHTA and CDR2 FQGTGA. The CDR3 DNA follows: TGTGCCAGCAGCTTTATGGGACTCCCATACAATGAGCAGTTCTTC. The encoded protein is CASSFMGLPYNEQFF.

The V gene is TRBV6-1, the J gene TRBJ2-1, with 8 bases identical to TRBD1. The trim removed 3 bases at V and 11 bases at J, leaving 12 bases unmatched. In germline, CDR1 is MNHNS, CDR2 SASEGT. The CDR3 is 15 residues long. This CDR3 reads CASSDRDRSFQKQFF. CDR3 bases: TGTGCCAGCAGTGACCGGGACAGGTCTTTTCAAAAGCAGTTCTTC.

V usage is TRBV7-2 and J usage is TRBJ1-1, with D unresolved. The CDR3 totals 14 residues. V lost 7 bases, J lost 4 bases, and 16 bases lay in between. Germline assignment: CDR1 SGHTA and CDR2 FQGNSA. CDR3 region: CASTLAPPGTEAFF. The CDR3 nucleotides are TGTGCCAGCACCCTGGCCCCGCCGGGCACTGAAGCTTTCTTT.

The chain recombines TRBV20-1 with TRBJ2-3; D is ambiguous. Germline values: CDR1 DFQATT, CDR2 SNEGSKA (reference sequence). The CDR3 loop spans 11 amino acids. Trimming left V 5 bases short and J 4 bases short, with 7 bases between. The CDR3 region is CSAPRADTQYF. CDR3 sequence (DNA): TGCAGTGCTCCCCGGGCAGATACGCAGTATTTT.

The V gene is TRBV4-1, the J gene TRBJ2-2; 10 nucleotides line up with TRBD2. The CDR3 has 19 amino acids. V dropped 4 bases and J dropped 2; count of bases not matched to a gene: 13. Germline values: CDR1 MGHRA, CDR2 YSYEKL. The CDR3, as DNA: TGCGCCAGCAGCCTCGACTTGATAGCGGGAGGAGGAAACACCGGGGAGCTGTTTTTT. This translates into CASSLDLIAGGGNTGELFF.

This clonotype has a single count. The chain links TRBV6-2 or TRBV6-3 to TRBJ2-2, with D unclear. The CDR3 is 11 amino acids. Germline CDR1 MNHEY, CDR2 SVGEGT. Trimming pared 8 bases from V and 3 bases from J, leaving 4 bases between. CDR3 nucleotide sequence: TGTGCCAGCGGCCACACCGGGGAGCTGTTTTTT. Translating it yields CASGHTGELFF.

This clonotype was seen ten or more times. This chain joins TRBV20-1 and TRBJ1-2; no reliable D call. Germline V lookup: CDR1 DFQATT, CDR2 SNEGSKA (reference sequence). CDR3 length: 13 amino acids. V was shortened by 5 bases and J by 7 bases, with 17 bases between the two germline ends. The CDR3 nucleotides are TGCAGTGCTCCGGTCCAGGTTTTTAGTGGCTACACCTTC. Its protein is CSAPVQVFSGYTF.

This clonotype was seen more than once but under ten times. The V gene is TRBV5-5, the J gene TRBJ2-1; 10 bases agree with TRBD2. This CDR3 contains 16 residues. Germline CDR1 is SGHKS and CDR2 is YYEKEE (reference sequence). The V segment lost 4 bases and the J segment 4 bases; nucleotides outside the gene matches: 8. The CDR3 region has the DNA TGTGCCAGCAGCATCGGGACTAGCGCGGTATACAATGAGCAGTTCTTC. Its protein product is CASSIGTSAVYNEQFF.

The rearrangement links TRBV3-1 to TRBJ2-7; TRBD2 matches at 11 bases. Losses at the gene ends were 6 bases for V and 4 bases for J; bases not matched to a gene: 8. Looked up from germline, CDR1 is LGHDT and CDR2 is YNNKEL (reference sequence). The CDR3 totals 15 residues. The CDR3 protein is CASRLLSGREYEQYF. The CDR3 nucleotides read TGTGCCAGCAGACTCCTTAGCGGGAGGGAATACGAGCAGTACTTC.

CDR3 in DNA: TGTGCCAGCAGTTTAGACAGGACAGGGAAGGATACGCAGTATTTT. It is translated as CASSLDRTGKDTQYF. The chain links TRBV12-3 or TRBV12-4 to TRBJ2-3, with 8 bases aligning to TRBD1. The V segment lost 1 base and the J segment 6 bases; nucleotides outside the gene matches: 6. CDR3 length equals 15 residues.

This clonotype was observed a few times. This rearrangement joins TRBV30 to TRBJ1-5; D remains ambiguous. The germline V and J ends were trimmed by 5 bases and 3 bases, with 5 bases remaining between them. Germline V CDR1 and CDR2: GTSNPN, SVGIG (reference sequence). This CDR3 contains 11 residues. Here the CDR3 DNA reads TGTGCCTGGGGCGACAATCAGCCCCAGCATTTT. It specifies CAWGDNQPQHF.

This chain connects TRBV10-3 to TRBJ2-1; 9 bases line up with TRBD2. Trimming at V came to 9 bases and at J to 9 bases, leaving 12 bases not matched to a gene. Germline loops: CDR1 ENHRY, CDR2 SYGVKD. The CDR3 extends over 14 amino acids. The DNA of the CDR3 is TGTGCCATGCGAATTGGGCGGGAGGGGGGTGAGCAGTTCTTC. Amino acid sequence: CAMRIGREGGEQFF.